Listed here are 2 T cell receptor beta chains from one sample, sequenced in a study of cytomegalovirus exposure and HLA in healthy donors. Primers for the PCR totalled 60 Vbeta and 13 Jbeta. Method: immunoSEQ multiplex PCR; TCRdb's copy keeps in-frame clones and lacks some. The repertoire has some 110,000 clones, about 69% of them found once; the top ten carry over 1.5%. Sequenced: PBMCs. The receptors here all came from a woman aged 18 to 35 in good health and CMV-seronegative.

J is TRBJ1-6 and V is TRBV9; 11 bases are shared with TRBD1. Germline CDR1 reads SGDLS; CDR2 reads YYNGEE. The CDR3 is 16 residues long. The V gene end was trimmed by 4 bases and the J gene end by 9 bases; junction bases not matched to a gene: 9. The CDR3 sequence is CASSPGQGARVSPLHF. CDR3 nucleotides: TGTGCCAGCAGCCCAGGACAGGGGGCGAGAGTTTCACCCCTCCACTTT.

This chain connects TRBV5-1 to TRBJ2-5; D might be TRBD2 (5 bases). The germline gives CDR1 SGHRS, CDR2 YFSETQ. V was trimmed by 7 bases and J by 0 bases, leaving 10 bases between them. This CDR3 has 13 residues. In DNA, the CDR3 is TGCGCCAGCGGACGAGGGAACCAAGAGACCCAGTACTTC. Residues: CASGRGNQETQYF.